A single T cell receptor beta chain is shown here with its context. Its antigen is unknown. The data were obtained in a study of shared clonotypes between healthy human individuals. General study findings and limits: Sorted-subset sequencing was shown by rarefaction to be incomplete despite large depth. Among donors, sharing of clonotypes was expected to be affected by sequencing depth. Shared clonotypes across all four donors exceeded non-shared ones in generation probability.

Per the original data handling: From ImmunoSEQ came sequences covering only the junction and carrying no quality scores, so filtering differed. The assay was immunoSEQ multiplex PCR, and TCRdb's table has in-frame clones only and misses some. V and J calls and clone size are those listed in that table; D and trimming were worked out from the DNA. The table includes 2 million to 2.5 million clones, 90% to 97% detected once. This CDR3 contains 15 residues. The germline V gene encodes CDR1 SGHRS and CDR2 YFSETQ. V lost 5 bases, J lost 5 bases, and 6 bases stayed unmatched. The sequenced sample was naive CD4+ T cells sorted from blood. Subset described: CD45RA+ positively selected. V usage is TRBV5-1 and J usage is TRBJ2-1; 11 bases are a match to TRBD2. The receptor's source is a man between 18 and 35 years old in good health. The CDR3 region is CASRVIAGGDNEQFF. The CDR3 DNA sequence: TGCGCCAGCAGGGTTATAGCGGGAGGGGACAATGAGCAGTTCTTC.